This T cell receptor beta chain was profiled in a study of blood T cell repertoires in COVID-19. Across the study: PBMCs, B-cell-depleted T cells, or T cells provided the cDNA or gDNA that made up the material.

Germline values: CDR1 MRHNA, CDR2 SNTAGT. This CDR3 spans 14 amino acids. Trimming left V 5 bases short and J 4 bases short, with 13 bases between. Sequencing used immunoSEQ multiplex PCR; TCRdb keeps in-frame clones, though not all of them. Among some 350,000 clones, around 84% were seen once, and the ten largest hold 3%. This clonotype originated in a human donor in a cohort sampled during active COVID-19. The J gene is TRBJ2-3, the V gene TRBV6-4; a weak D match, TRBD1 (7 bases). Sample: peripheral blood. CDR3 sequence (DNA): TGTGCCAGCAGTCAGGGGGAGCGGGCAGATACGCAGTATTTT. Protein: CASSQGERADTQYF.